The clone carrying this TCR beta chain has ten or more counts. Its antigen is still unknown. One end of the junction varies from germline; a read error may be responsible. This sample is drawn from a study of breast tumors, draining lymph nodes, adjacent tissues. Study-wide points: Compared with lymph nodes, tumors were less diverse; compared with nontumor tissue, more.

Breast cancer patients provided tissue from their axillary draining lymph nodes. Using its own MiXCR run on the multiplex PCR reads, TCRdb lists one record per CDR3 protein. The sample includes nearly 110,000 distinct CDR3 sequences, under 40% of them seen just once. This CDR3 is 15 amino acids long. Germline V gene data show CDR1 as MNHNS and CDR2 as SASEGT. The TCR comes from a female donor with breast cancer. Some clones in this sample may be carry-over from other donors' samples. Sequenced sample: axillary lymph node tissue. This chain links TRBV6-1 with TRBJ2-7; 12 bases are shared with TRBD1. This CDR3 is CASSQAAGQGAPKYF. The DNA of the CDR3 is TGTGCCAGCAGTCAAGCGGCGGGACAGGGGGCGCCTAAGTACTTC.